Listed here are 6 T cell receptor beta chains from one sample, sequenced in a study of T cell responses to AZD1222 COVID-19 vaccine. Measured with immunoSEQ multiplex PCR; TCRdb has only the in-frame clones, and not every one. There are about 93,000 clones in the sample; 80% to 90% occur only once, and less than 3% lies in the top ten. This specimen consisted of peripheral blood, obtained 28 days after the second AZD1222 dose. The origin of the receptors is an adult who received the AZD1222 COVID-19 vaccine.

The V call is TRBV27, the J call TRBJ1-2; D is ambiguous. The V and J ends lost 8 bases and 0 bases respectively, with 4 bases between them. The CDR3 length is 11 residues. In germline, CDR1 is MNHEY, CDR2 SMNVEV (reference sequence). DNA for the CDR3: TGTGCCAGCTTCTCTAACTATGGCTACACCTTC. It specifies CASFSNYGYTF.

The chain carries TRBV4-2 and TRBJ2-3; the match to TRBD2 covers 9 bases. Per the germline V gene, CDR1 is LGHNA and CDR2 is YNFKEQ. This CDR3 contains 16 residues. V shed 1 base and J 5 bases; nucleotides not matched to a gene: 7. CDR3: CASSQVSREGVDTQYF. The CDR3 DNA is TGTGCCAGCAGCCAAGTTTCGCGGGAGGGCGTAGATACGCAGTATTTT.

V usage is TRBV29-1 and J usage is TRBJ2-5; D unresolved. CDR1 and CDR2 from the germline V gene are SQVTM and ANQGSEA. The CDR3 runs 10 residues. V was pared by 4 bases and J by 4 bases, with 4 bases between. The CDR3, as DNA: TGCAGCGTTGGGGGAGAGACCCAGTACTTC. As protein: CSVGGETQYF.

The J gene is TRBJ1-1, the V gene TRBV30; 9 bases align to TRBD1. In germline, CDR1 is GTSNPN, CDR2 SVGIG (reference sequence). This CDR3 is built from 14 residues. Unmatched junction bases numbered 2, after V lost 2 bases and J lost 1 base. Written as DNA, the CDR3 is TGTGCCTGGAGTCCGGGACAGGGGAACACTGAAGCTTTCTTT. It specifies CAWSPGQGNTEAFF.

J is TRBJ1-3 and V is TRBV5-5; D is uncertain. Looked up from germline, CDR1 is SGHKS and CDR2 is YYEKEE (reference sequence). The CDR3 sequence is 16 residues long. V shed 0 bases and J shed 4 bases, with 14 bases lying between them. CDR3: CASSLAGTADGNTIYF. The CDR3 bases are TGTGCCAGCAGCTTGGCCGGAACGGCGGACGGAAACACCATATATTTT.

The gene calls are TRBV3-1 (or the pseudogene TRBV3-2) and TRBJ1-1; D might be TRBD1 (6 bases). Germline lookup yields CDR1 LGHDT and CDR2 YNNKEL (reference sequence). Trimming pared 5 bases from V and 4 bases from J, leaving 8 bases between. This CDR3 is built from 12 residues. The CDR3 sequence is CASSKTGTEAFF. DNA of the CDR3: TGTGCCAGCAGCAAGACAGGCACTGAAGCTTTCTTT.